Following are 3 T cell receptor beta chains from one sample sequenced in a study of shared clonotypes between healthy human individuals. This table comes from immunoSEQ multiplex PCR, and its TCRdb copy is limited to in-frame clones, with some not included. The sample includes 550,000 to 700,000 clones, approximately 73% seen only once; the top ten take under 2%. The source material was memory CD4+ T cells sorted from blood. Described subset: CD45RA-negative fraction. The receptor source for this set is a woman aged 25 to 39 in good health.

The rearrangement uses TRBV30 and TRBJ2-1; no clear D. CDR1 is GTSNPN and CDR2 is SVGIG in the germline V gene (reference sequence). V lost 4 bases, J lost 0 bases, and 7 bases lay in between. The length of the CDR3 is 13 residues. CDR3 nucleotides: TGTGCCTGGACCGGACCCTCCTACAATGAGCAGTTCTTC. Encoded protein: CAWTGPSYNEQFF.

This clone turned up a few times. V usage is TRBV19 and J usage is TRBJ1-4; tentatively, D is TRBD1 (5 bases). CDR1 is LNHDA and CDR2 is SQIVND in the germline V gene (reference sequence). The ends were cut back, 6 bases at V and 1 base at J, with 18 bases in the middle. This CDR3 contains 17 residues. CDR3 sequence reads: CASRPRQTSGTNEKLFF. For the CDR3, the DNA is TGTGCCAGTAGGCCCAGACAGACGTCGGGAACTAATGAAAAACTGTTTTTT.

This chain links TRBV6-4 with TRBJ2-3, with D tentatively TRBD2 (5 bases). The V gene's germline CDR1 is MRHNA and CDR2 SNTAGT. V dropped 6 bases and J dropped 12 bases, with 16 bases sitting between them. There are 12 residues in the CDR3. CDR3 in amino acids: CASSGSVGKQYF. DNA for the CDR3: TGTGCCAGCAGCGGTTCCGTCGGGAAACAGTATTTT.